This TCR beta chain was documented in a study of cytomegalovirus exposure and HLA in healthy donors. This clone was picked up one time. The donors were part of the validation cohort of 120 subjects. That cohort was separate from the first cohort, which comprised 670 or so subjects. V was clipped by 2 bases and J by 8 bases, with 10 bases between them. This CDR3 contains 14 residues. Germline V CDR1 and CDR2: SGHAT, FQNNGV. Profiling relied on immunoSEQ multiplex PCR, and the TCRdb table lists in-frame clones only, not all of them. Of 76,000 or so clones listed, roughly 94% are singletons. The material sequenced was PBMCs. The TCR originated in a woman under 30 in good health and CMV-seropositive. The chain joins TRBV11-2 to TRBJ1-6; no firm D call. The DNA for the CDR3 is TGTGCCAGCAGCTTAATGACAAATGATTCACCCCTCCACTTT. Its protein is CASSLMTNDSPLHF.